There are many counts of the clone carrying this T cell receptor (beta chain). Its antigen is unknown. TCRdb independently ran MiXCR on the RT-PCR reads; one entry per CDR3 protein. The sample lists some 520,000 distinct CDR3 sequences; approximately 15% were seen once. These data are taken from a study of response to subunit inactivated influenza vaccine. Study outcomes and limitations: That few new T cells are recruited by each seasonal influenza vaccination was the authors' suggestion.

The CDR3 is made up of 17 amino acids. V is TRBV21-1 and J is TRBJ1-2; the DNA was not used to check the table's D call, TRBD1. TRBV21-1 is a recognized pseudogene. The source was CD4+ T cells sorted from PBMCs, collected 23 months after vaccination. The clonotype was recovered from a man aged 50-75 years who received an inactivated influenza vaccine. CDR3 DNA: TGTGCCAGCAGCACCTGGACAGGGCGCACAAATAACTATGGCTACACCTTC. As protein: CASSTWTGRTNNYGYTF.